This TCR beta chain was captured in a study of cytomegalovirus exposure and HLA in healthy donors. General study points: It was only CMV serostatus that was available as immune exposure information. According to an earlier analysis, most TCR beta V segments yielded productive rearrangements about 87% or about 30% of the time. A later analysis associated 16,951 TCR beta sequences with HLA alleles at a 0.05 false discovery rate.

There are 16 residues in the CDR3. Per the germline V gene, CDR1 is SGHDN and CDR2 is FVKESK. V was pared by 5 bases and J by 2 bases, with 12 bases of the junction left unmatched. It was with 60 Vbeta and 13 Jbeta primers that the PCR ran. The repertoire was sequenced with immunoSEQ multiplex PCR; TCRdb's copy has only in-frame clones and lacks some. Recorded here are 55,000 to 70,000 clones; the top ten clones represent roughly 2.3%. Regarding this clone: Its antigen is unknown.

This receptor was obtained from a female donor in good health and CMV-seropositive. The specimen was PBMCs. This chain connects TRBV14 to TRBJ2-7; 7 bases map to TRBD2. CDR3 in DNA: TGTGCCAGCAGCGCCTTGGGAGGCCGGGGGGCCTACGAGCAGTACTTC. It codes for CASSALGGRGAYEQYF.